This T cell receptor beta chain was retrieved from a study of cytomegalovirus exposure and HLA in healthy donors (dated by TCRdb to 2016 to 2017). With regard to the full study: An earlier analysis of some 600 of the donors reported 250 to 350 Gb of sequence data and 95 million to 140 million unique TCR beta sequences obtained from 180 million or so T cells. Approximately 330 gigabases of sequencing data and approximately 91 million unique TCR sequences made up an early release that covered over 550 HLA-typed donors. Of the 398 genotyped donors, 81% fell in the genetic ancestry cluster associated with self-reported Caucasian donors. The study aimed to test whether signatures of past pathogen exposure could be identified by cataloging public T cell receptors. The study profiled the T cell repertoires of 550 to 700 subjects by immunosequencing and related them to cytomegalovirus serostatus. Besides the first cohort of 500 to 700 subjects, a separate validation cohort made up of 90 to 150 different subjects was used. To predict cytomegalovirus infection status, the study brought together high-throughput TCR immunosequencing, statistical association of individual TCRs with disease status, and machine learning. A later analysis re-analyzed previously published TCR beta repertoires from approximately 670 donors and added high-resolution HLA genotyping to study TCR occurrence patterns. In the later analysis, no new phenotypic data were used to find candidate immune exposures; instead, reliance was placed on TCR beta sequences and their occurrence across donors. To decide whether each TCR beta V gene segment behaved as functional or pseudogenic, an earlier analysis of some 540 of the donors relied on high-throughput TCR beta sequencing. Alongside the repertoire data, information on donor age, sex, ethnicity and CMV serostatus was compiled. In a later genetic analysis, genome-wide SNP genotypes for 398 of the 666 donors were used, and that subset was treated as a discovery cohort. Every discovery cohort repertoire had been produced on one sequencing platform. Class I and class II HLA loci were covered by the typing at four-digit resolution. Typing coverage varied by locus: roughly 629-640 donors for A, B, C, DRB1 and DQB1; around 560 for DQA1; more than 600 for DPA1; 450 to 480 for DPB1. Roughly 5 DR-DQ haplotypes were handled as single units for association and clustering because linkage in the cohort was strong. Among some 400 genotyped donors of the cohort, an average of about 240,000 unique TCR beta nucleotide sequences were sequenced per donor, around 20% of them non-productive. What the work shows at the level of the full study, not this receptor alone: A further reported finding was that TCR beta sequences accurately predicted the HLA-A and HLA-B alleles for most subjects in the first cohort. In the study, around 150 TCR beta chains were listed as associated with cytomegalovirus. Roughly uniform sequencing depth across donors was assumed in presence/absence analyses, although this assumption may not hold. A later analysis reported that several top co-occurrence clusters appeared linked to parvovirus B19, influenza, CMV and Epstein-Barr virus. In a later analysis, the rate of TCR association differed among HLA loci, with DRB1 alleles having the most associated TCRs and HLA-C alleles having the fewest. Most TCR sequences were seen in very few donors, while some public TCRs were found in many individuals. Immune exposure information for the cohort was limited to CMV serostatus. A few of the identified cytomegalovirus-associated TCR beta chains were confirmed in vitro to be specific for cytomegalovirus antigens. According to a later analysis, most CMV-associated TCR beta chains appeared to be HLA-restricted, and the HLA associations seemed to be driven largely by CMV exposure. Because HLA typing was missing for some donors at each locus, association tests included only the typed subset. Because counts were too low, around 17 rarely observed V segments, including chromosome 9 orphons, were left out of the earlier analysis of roughly 600 of the donors. Correlated functional status among segregating V segments might be attributable to linkage disequilibrium, but an unknown experimental factor could not be ruled out. Assigning TCR associations to individual alleles was difficult when HLA alleles, especially DR and DQ, strongly co-occurred. In a later analysis, HLA-associated TCR beta chains were found to be more clonally expanded and to have lower generation probabilities than equally common non-associated chains. Compared with the roughly 670-donor mean, donors in an Asian-associated ancestry cluster had fewer N-insertions in productive TCRs, according to a later genetic analysis. An earlier analysis of some 590 of the donors showed that most TCR beta V segments appeared in productive rearrangements either about 87% or about 30% of the time, which broadly matched IMGT annotations. At a false discovery rate of 0.05, a later analysis linked about 16,000 TCR beta sequences to specific HLA alleles. Because the 87-base-pair reads could not distinguish some IMGT-functional V segments, including TRBV6-2 and TRBV6-3, those segments were excluded. A cluster of highly shared sequence variants was judged likely to be a technical artifact of the sequencing pipeline. The cohort was sequenced for TCR beta chains only, and without alpha or paired-chain data the features that could be detected were limited. V-gene and J-gene trimming of TCR beta chains was associated with a missense DCLRE1C variant in a later genetic analysis, and the association was replicated in an independent cohort. According to the authors, the approach could potentially be generalized to other disease states and immunological phenotypes. The classifier was reported to diagnose cytomegalovirus status with high specificity and sensitivity in both the original cohort and the validation cohort.

Concerning this clone itself: Its binding antigen is unknown. Per-base quality was not reported, and no clone a single base away is much larger than it.

The cohort was made up of 650 to 700 healthy bone marrow donors. At the time of sampling, every cohort member was nominally healthy, though immune exposures that went unrecorded were likely present. The donor was CMV seropositive and belonged to the group of more than 250 seropositive cohort members. Each donor provided a peripheral blood sample, and peripheral blood mononuclear cells were used for TCR beta sequencing. Genomic DNA extraction from the blood cell samples was performed with the Qiagen DNeasy Blood Extraction Kit. The CDR3 runs 18 residues from the cysteine to the phenylalanine. Just the 54-base CDR3 DNA is kept, in frame starting at base 1. As encoded in the germline V gene (reference sequence), CDR1 is LNHNV while CDR2 is YYDKDF. Relative to germline, V is missing 1 base and J is missing 0 bases, with 6 bases of the junction outside any gene match. The library relied on the immunoSEQ multiplex PCR assay. For the multiplex PCR, a mixture combining 60 forward primers for TCR Vbeta segments and 13 reverse primers for TCR Jbeta segments was used. A multiplex PCR assay on genomic DNA amplified the CDR3 region of rearranged TCR beta genes. The Illumina HiSeq System was used to sequence the amplified TCR beta libraries as 87-base-pair reads. The paper's data handling went like this. A later analysis tallied around 80 million unique TCR beta chains across the 666 repertoires, and around 10 million of those chains were shared by two or more donors. Raw reads were error-corrected and collapsed into unique sequences with a nearest-neighbor algorithm that merged closely related sequences to remove PCR and sequencing errors. To assign V, D and J gene segments, CDR3 sequences were aligned to IMGT reference sequences. For a sequence to be retained, a match of at least six nucleotides to both a V gene segment and a J gene segment was required. A rearrangement was called productive if the CDR3 had no stop codons and remained in frame with V and J, and every other rearrangement was called non-productive. Following IMGT convention, CDR3 was defined as the stretch from the second conserved V-encoded cysteine up to the conserved J-encoded phenylalanine. The earlier analysis of about 620 of the donors excluded sequences that lacked an unambiguous match to a single V gene segment. In an earlier analysis of roughly 600 of the donors, a V segment was called functional when productive rearrangements were above 56.7%, and segregating when the standard deviation between donors exceeded 5%. A statistical classification framework was built for diagnosing cytomegalovirus status from the catalog of TCR beta chain sequences. V and J gene assignment, in a later analysis, came from comparing TCR nucleotide sequences with IMGT/GENE-DB human TR gene sequences. The TCRdist pipeline was used in a later analysis to assign CDR3 sequences and most-parsimonious VDJ recombination scenarios. In a later analysis, each TCR beta chain was defined by its CDR3 amino acid sequence together with its V-gene family, and reads lacking a unique V-gene family were excluded. A later analysis removed roughly 590 highly shared, low-generation-probability nucleotide sequences to deal with suspected cross-contamination and a sequencing artifact. In a later analysis, a clonal expansion index for each public chain was calculated from normalized within-repertoire ranks of inferred template counts. A later analysis computed generation probabilities with a VDJ recombination model fitted to out-of-frame rearrangements, and checked the results against IGoR. In a later analysis, hypergeometric tests were used to score TCR-TCR, TCR-HLA and TCR-CMV co-occurrence, with a repertoire-size bias correction applied to TCR pairs. In a later analysis, false discovery rates were estimated by permuting HLA or CMV assignments 20 times. A later analysis grouped co-occurring TCRs with DBSCAN, adding TCRdist sequence similarity when clustering within HLA-allele-positive subsets. Co-occurrence clustering excluded repertoires with fewer than 30,000 or more than 120,000 public chains, plus five with anomalous nucleotide sharing. TCRdb mirrors the immuneACCESS table, restricted to in-frame sequences. Some clones are absent from its copies; in checked studies, under half trace to an unresolved V gene, and the reason for the others is unknown. The D gene and trimming were derived from the DNA, and the V and J assignments and clone size from that table. The sample includes fewer than 200,000 clones, with about four fifths observed a single time. In total, the top ten clones hold 7% of the sample.

The origin of this receptor is a woman in her twenties or thirties in good health and CMV-seropositive. Sequenced material: PBMCs. This sequence uses TRBV15 and TRBJ1-6; 7 central bases correspond to TRBD1. The encoded CDR3 is CATSRVPGQSSYNSPLHF. The DNA sequence follows: TGTGCCACCAGCAGAGTGCCGGGACAGAGCTCCTATAATTCACCCCTCCACTTT. The variable domain in full, with residues beyond the CDR3 obtained from the reference TRBV15 and TRBJ1-6 genes, is DAMVIQNPRYQVTQFGKPVTLSCSQTLNHNVMYWYQQKSSQAPKLLFHYYDKDFNNEADTPDNFQSRRPNTSFCFLDIRSPGLGDTAMYLCATSRVPGQSSYNSPLHFGNGTRLTVT.